This T cell receptor beta chain appears in the sequencing data of a study of shared clonotypes between healthy human individuals. Profiled with immunoSEQ multiplex PCR; TCRdb holds only in-frame clones, not every one. The sample includes over a million clones, 95% to 99% seen only once; the top ten take roughly 0.45%. Every one of the donors was a Caucasian adult that lived in Nashville, Tennessee. A CD45RA+ naive subset and a CD45RA-negative memory subset were split from CD4+ cells. Remarks on this clone: Its antigen is unknown.

Whole-study findings and limits: Some clonotypes were shared by all four sorted-subset donors, while others were not shared. The non-shared ones had lower generation probabilities than the shared ones.

This CDR3 has 15 amino acids. V trimming: 6 bases; J trimming: 4 bases; junction bases outside the gene matches: 8. Germline V gene data show CDR1 as MNHEY and CDR2 as SMNVEV (reference sequence). The sequencing input was naive CD4+ T cells sorted from blood. Subset given: CD45RA+ positively selected. This receptor was obtained from a man aged 25-45 years in good health. The chain recombines TRBV27 with TRBJ1-2; 10 bases are a match to TRBD1. The CDR3 protein is CASRGDRGESYGYTF. As DNA, the CDR3 is TGTGCCAGCAGGGGGGACAGGGGCGAGAGCTATGGCTACACCTTC.